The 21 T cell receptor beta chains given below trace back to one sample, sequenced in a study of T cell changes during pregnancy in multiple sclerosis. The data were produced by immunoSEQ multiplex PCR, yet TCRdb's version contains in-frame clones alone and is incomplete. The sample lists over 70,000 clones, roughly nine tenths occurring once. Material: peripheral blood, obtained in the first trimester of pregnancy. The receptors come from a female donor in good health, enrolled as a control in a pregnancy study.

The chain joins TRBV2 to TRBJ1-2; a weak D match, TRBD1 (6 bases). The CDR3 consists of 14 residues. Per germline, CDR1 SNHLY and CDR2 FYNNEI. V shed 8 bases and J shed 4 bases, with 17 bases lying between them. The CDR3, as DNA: TGTGCCAGCCCTAAGGGGGGGCGAGGCTATGGCTACACCTTC. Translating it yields CASPKGGRGYGYTF.

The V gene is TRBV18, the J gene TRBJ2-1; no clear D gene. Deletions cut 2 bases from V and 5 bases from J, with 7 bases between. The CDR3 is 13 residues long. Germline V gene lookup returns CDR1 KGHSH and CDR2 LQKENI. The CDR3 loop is CASSPGPNNEQFF. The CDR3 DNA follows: TGTGCCAGCTCACCAGGGCCGAACAATGAGCAGTTCTTC.

The CDR3 here is CASSQDRYNGYTF. CDR3 in DNA: TGTGCCAGCAGCCAAGACAGGTATAATGGCTACACCTTC. The chain recombines TRBV27 with TRBJ1-2, with TRBD1 as a possible D gene (6 bases). Germline V gives CDR1 MNHEY, CDR2 SMNVEV (reference sequence). V lost 6 bases, J lost 6 bases, and 14 bases lay in between. This CDR3 region has 13 residues.

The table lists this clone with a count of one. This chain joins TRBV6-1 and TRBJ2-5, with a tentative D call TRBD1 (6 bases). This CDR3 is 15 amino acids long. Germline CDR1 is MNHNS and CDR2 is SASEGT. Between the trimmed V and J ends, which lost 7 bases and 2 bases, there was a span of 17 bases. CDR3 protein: CASKRNTGSQETQYF. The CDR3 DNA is TGTGCCAGCAAACGGAACACAGGGTCACAAGAGACCCAGTACTTC.

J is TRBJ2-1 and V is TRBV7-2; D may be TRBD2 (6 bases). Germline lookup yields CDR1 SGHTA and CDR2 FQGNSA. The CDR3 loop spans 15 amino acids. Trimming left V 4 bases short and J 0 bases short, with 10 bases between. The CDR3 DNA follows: TGTGCCAGCAGCTCCGGGGGTAGCTCCTACAATGAGCAGTTCTTC. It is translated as CASSSGGSSYNEQFF.

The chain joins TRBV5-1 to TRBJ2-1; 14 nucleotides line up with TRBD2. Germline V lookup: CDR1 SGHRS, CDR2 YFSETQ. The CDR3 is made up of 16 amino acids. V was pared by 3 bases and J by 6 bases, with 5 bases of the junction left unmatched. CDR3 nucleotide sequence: TGCGCCAGCAGCTCGGGACTAGCGGGAGAGGGCAATGAGCAGTTCTTC. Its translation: CASSSGLAGEGNEQFF.

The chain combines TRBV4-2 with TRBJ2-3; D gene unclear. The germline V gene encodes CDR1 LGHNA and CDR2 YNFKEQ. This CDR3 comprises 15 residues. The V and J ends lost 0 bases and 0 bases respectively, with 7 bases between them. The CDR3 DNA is TGTGCCAGCAGCCAAGATGGCCCTAGCACAGATACGCAGTATTTT. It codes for CASSQDGPSTDTQYF.

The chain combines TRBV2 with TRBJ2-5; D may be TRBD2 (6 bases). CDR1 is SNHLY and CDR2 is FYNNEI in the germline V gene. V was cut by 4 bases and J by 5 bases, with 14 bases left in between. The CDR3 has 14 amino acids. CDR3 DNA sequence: TGTGCCAGCAGTGGGATAACTAGCACGGAGACCCAGTACTTC. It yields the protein CASSGITSTETQYF.

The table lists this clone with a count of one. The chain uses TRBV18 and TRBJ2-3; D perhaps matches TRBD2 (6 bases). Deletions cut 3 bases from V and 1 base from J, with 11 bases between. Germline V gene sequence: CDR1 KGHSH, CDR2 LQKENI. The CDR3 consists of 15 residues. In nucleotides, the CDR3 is TGTGCCAGCTCACCGGGGGGACGAGGCACAGATACGCAGTATTTT. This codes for CASSPGGRGTDTQYF.

CDR3 DNA: TGTGCCAGCAGTGGCGGAAGTGTCGGGGGCAATCAGCCCCAGCATTTT. This translates into CASSGGSVGGNQPQHF. The chain recombines TRBV2 with TRBJ1-5; D is undetermined. The CDR3 consists of 16 residues. Per the germline V gene, CDR1 is SNHLY and CDR2 is FYNNEI. Trimming took off 4 bases at V and 2 bases at J, with 15 bases between the two ends.

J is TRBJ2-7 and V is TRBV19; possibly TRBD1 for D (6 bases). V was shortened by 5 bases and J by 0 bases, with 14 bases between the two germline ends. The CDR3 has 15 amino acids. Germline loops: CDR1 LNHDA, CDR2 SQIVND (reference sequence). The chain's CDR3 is CASSAYRDNSYEQYF. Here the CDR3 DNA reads TGTGCCAGTAGTGCCTATCGGGACAACTCCTACGAGCAGTACTTC.

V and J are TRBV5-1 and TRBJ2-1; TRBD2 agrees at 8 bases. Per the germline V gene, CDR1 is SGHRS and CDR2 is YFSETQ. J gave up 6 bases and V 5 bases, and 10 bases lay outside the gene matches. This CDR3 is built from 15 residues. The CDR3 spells CASRFGGVGFNEQFF. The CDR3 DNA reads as TGCGCCAGCAGATTCGGGGGGGTTGGGTTCAATGAGCAGTTCTTC.

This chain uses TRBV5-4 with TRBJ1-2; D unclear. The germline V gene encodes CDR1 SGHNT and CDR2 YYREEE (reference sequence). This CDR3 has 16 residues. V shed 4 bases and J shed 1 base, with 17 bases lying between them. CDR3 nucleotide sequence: TGTGCCAGCAGCGCCCCAGGTACAGATCTTAACTATGGCTACACCTTC. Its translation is CASSAPGTDLNYGYTF.

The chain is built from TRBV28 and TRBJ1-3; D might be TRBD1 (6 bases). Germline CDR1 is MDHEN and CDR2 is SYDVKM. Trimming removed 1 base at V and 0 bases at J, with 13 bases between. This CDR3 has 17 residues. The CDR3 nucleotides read TGTGCCAGCAGTTTATCGGGCGACAGGCGCTCTGGAAACACCATATATTTT. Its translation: CASSLSGDRRSGNTIYF.

The CDR3 reads CASSYLAGVQETQYF. The CDR3, as DNA: TGCGCCAGCAGCTATCTAGCGGGAGTTCAAGAGACCCAGTACTTC. This chain links TRBV5-1 with TRBJ2-5, with 10 bases matching TRBD2. The length of the CDR3 is 15 residues. V dropped 3 bases and J dropped 2; count of bases not matched to a gene: 4. Germline V gene lookup returns CDR1 SGHRS and CDR2 YFSETQ.

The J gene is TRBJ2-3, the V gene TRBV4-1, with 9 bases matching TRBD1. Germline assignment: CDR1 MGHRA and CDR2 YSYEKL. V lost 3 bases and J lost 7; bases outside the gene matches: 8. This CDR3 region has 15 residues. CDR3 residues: CASSQIGTGRNTQYF. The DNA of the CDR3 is TGCGCCAGCAGCCAGATCGGGACAGGGCGAAATACGCAGTATTTT.

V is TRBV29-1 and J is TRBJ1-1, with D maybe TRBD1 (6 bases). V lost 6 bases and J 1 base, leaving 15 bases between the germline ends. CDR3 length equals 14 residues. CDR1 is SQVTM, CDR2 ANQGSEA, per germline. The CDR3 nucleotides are TGCAGCGTCCAAACAGGGACCAAGAACACTGAAGCTTTCTTT. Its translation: CSVQTGTKNTEAFF.

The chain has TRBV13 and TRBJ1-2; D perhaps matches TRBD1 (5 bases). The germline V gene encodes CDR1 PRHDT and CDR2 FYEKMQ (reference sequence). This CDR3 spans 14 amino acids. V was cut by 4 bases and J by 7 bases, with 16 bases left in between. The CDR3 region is CASSYGRGPGGYTF. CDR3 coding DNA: TGTGCCAGCAGCTATGGTAGGGGCCCGGGTGGCTACACCTTC. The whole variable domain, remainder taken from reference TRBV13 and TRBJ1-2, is AAGVIQSPRHLIKEKRETATLKCYPIPRHDTVYWYQQGPGQDPQFLISFYEKMQSDKGSIPDRFSAQQFSDYHSELNMSSLELGDSALYFCASSYGRGPGGYTFGSGTRLTVV.

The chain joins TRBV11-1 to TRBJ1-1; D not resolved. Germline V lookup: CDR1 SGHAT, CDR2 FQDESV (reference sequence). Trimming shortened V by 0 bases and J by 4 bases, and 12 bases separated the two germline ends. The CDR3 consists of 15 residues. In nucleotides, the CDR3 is TGTGCCAGCAGCTTAGCGTGGGAGGTCGGCACTGAAGCTTTCTTT. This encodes CASSLAWEVGTEAFF. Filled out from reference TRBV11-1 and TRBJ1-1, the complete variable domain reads EAEVAQSPRYKITEKSQAVAFWCDPISGHATLYWYRQILGQGPELLVQFQDESVVDDSQLPKDRFSAERLKGVDSTLKIQPAELGDSAMYLCASSLAWEVGTEAFFGQGTRLTVV.

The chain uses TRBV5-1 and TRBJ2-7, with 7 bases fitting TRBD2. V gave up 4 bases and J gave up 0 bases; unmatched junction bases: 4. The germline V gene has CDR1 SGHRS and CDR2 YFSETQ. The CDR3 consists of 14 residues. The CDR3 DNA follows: TGCGCCAGCAGCCCTAGGGAGGGCTCCTACGAGCAGTACTTC. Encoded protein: CASSPREGSYEQYF.

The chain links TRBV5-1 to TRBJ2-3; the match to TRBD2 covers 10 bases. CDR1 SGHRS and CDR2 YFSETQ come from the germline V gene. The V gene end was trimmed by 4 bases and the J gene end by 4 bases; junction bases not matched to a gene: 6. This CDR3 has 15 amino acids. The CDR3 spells CASSRGLAVADTQYF. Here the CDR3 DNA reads TGCGCCAGCAGCCGAGGACTAGCGGTCGCAGATACGCAGTATTTT.